The rows below give T cell receptor beta chains drawn from one sample of a study of blood T cell repertoires in COVID-19. Libraries were prepared by immunoSEQ multiplex PCR; TCRdb keeps only in-frame clonotypes and omits some of them. The sample includes some 350,000 clones, around 91% of them seen just once. Sequencing was carried out using PBMCs or T cells enriched from blood (not recorded which). These receptors were obtained from a man aged 18 to 30 who had recovered from COVID-19. CDR3s include the opening cysteine and the closing phenylalanine or tryptophan. D genes are given only for firm matches. Only part of the rows carry a size: once, few, many, or a class if the clone is expanded.

TRBV29-1	TRBD2	TRBJ2-7	.	TGCAGCGTTGAAGCCGATCGGGAGGGCCATTACGAGCAGTACTTC	CSVEADREGHYEQYF
TRBV7-9	TRBD1	TRBJ1-2	.	TGTGCCAGCAGCCAAGGGACAGCTTCCTATGGCTACACCTTC	CASSQGTASYGYTF
TRBV7-3	.	TRBJ1-1	.	TGTGCCAGCAGCTTAGATGCAGGTAAAGTTTTCTTT	CASSLDAGKVFF
TRBV6-6	TRBD1	TRBJ2-7	.	TGTGCCAGCAGGCCCGGGACAGGCGACTTCGAGCAGTACTTC	CASRPGTGDFEQYF
TRBV19	TRBD1	TRBJ1-2	.	TGTGCCAGTAGCCAGGGGGCCGGTAACTATGGCTACACCTTC	CASSQGAGNYGYTF
TRBV3-1/TRBV3-2	.	TRBJ1-3	.	TGTGCCAGCAGCCAAGCTAGCTCTGGAAACACCATATATTTT	CASSQASSGNTIYF
TRBV4-1	.	TRBJ2-3	.	TGCGCCAGCCGCCCGACAGTAACAGATACGCAGTATTTT	CASRPTVTDTQYF
TRBV28	TRBD1	TRBJ1-5	few	TGTGCCAGCAGGGGACAGGTTAATCAGCCCCAGCATTTT	CASRGQVNQPQHF
TRBV3-1/TRBV3-2	.	TRBJ1-5	many	TGTGCCAGCAGCCAGCAGGTTTCTGGTCAGCCCCAGCATTTT	CASSQQVSGQPQHF
TRBV11-1	TRBD1	TRBJ1-2	.	TGTGCCAGCAGCCCGGACAGGGAAAAGGACTACACCTTC	CASSPDREKDYTF